The 27 T cell receptor beta chains listed next were all sequenced from one sample in a study of a mutant IDH1 vaccine in newly diagnosed glioma. Antigens of these TCRs are unknown. As to time point: week 35, safety follow-up. Doses comprised 300 ug of mutant IDH1 20-mer peptide each, plus topical imiquimod. Repertoires were generated with immunoSEQ multiplex PCR, while TCRdb's copy carries only in-frame clones and drops some. The sample records 30,000 to 40,000 clones, around 80% being singletons. The specimen was PBMCs, collected from a glioma patient whose treatment included an IDH1 peptide vaccine. These TCRs come from a man between 40 and 49 years old with glioma. Some clones in this sample may be carry-over from other donors' samples.

This clone came up once. The CDR3 DNA is TGTGCCAGCAGCCAATCTAATTCACCCCTCCACTTT. Translated: CASSQSNSPLHF. This chain connects TRBV14 to TRBJ1-6; D not resolved. In germline, CDR1 is SGHDN, CDR2 FVKESK. The CDR3 covers 12 residues. V was cut by 2 bases and J by 6 bases, with 2 bases left in between.

This clone counts as medium-sized. The chain carries TRBV7-9 and TRBJ1-2; TRBD1 is a possible D gene (5 bases). The CDR3 has 15 residues. Germline loops: CDR1 SEHNR, CDR2 FQNEAQ (reference sequence). With 1 base removed from V and 5 bases from J, the gap between germline ends came to 14 bases. The CDR3 nucleotides read TGTGCCAGCAGCTTAGTTGTCCAGGGCCGGTATGGCTACACCTTC. Its protein is CASSLVVQGRYGYTF.

The chain links TRBV5-5 to TRBJ1-6; D possibly corresponds to TRBD1 (5 bases). Germline V gene data show CDR1 as SGHKS and CDR2 as YYEKEE (reference sequence). This CDR3 is built from 17 residues. Trimming left V 0 bases short and J 4 bases short, with 14 bases between. This CDR3 reads CASSLEGFQGYNSPLHF. DNA for the CDR3: TGTGCCAGCAGCTTGGAGGGTTTCCAGGGATATAATTCACCCCTCCACTTT.

The sample holds a few counts of this clone. The V and J genes are TRBV5-5 and TRBJ1-5; TRBD1 matches 7 bases. CDR1 SGHKS and CDR2 YYEKEE come from the germline V gene (reference sequence). V dropped 0 bases and J dropped 6; count of bases not matched to a gene: 6. This CDR3 has 15 amino acids. This chain's CDR3 is CASSLERQGSQPQHF. DNA of the CDR3: TGTGCCAGCAGCTTGGAACGACAGGGTTCTCAGCCCCAGCATTTT.

The V gene is TRBV5-1, the J gene TRBJ1-2; 7 nucleotides match TRBD1. CDR3 size: 15 residues. The germline gives CDR1 SGHRS, CDR2 YFSETQ. V lost 2 bases, J lost 2 bases, and 6 bases stayed unmatched. CDR3 amino acids: CASSFTGEVNYGYTF. The CDR3 DNA is TGCGCCAGCAGCTTTACAGGGGAAGTGAACTATGGCTACACCTTC.

The CDR3 is CASSVERGGNTDTQYF. The CDR3 DNA follows: TGTGCCAGCAGCGTCGAGCGGGGGGGAAACACAGATACGCAGTATTTT. The J gene is TRBJ2-3, the V gene TRBV9; TRBD2 matches at 10 bases. The CDR3 spans 16 residues. Germline V gives CDR1 SGDLS, CDR2 YYNGEE. With V trimmed by 2 bases and J by 2 bases, 5 bases remained unmatched.

The chain carries TRBV5-1 and TRBJ1-5; perhaps TRBD1 as D (5 bases). The V gene's germline CDR1 is SGHRS and CDR2 YFSETQ. Trimming shortened V by 5 bases and J by 0 bases, and 15 bases separated the two germline ends. The CDR3 is 16 residues long. CDR3: CASRGTGGYSNQPQHF. The CDR3 DNA follows: TGCGCCAGCAGAGGGACGGGAGGATATAGCAATCAGCCCCAGCATTTT.

The chain recombines TRBV6-1 with TRBJ2-5, with D uncertain. There are 13 residues in the CDR3. V was trimmed by 0 bases and J by 0 bases, leaving 2 bases between them. Germline V gene lookup returns CDR1 MNHNS and CDR2 SASEGT. The CDR3 here is CASSEAHQETQYF. For the CDR3, the DNA is TGTGCCAGCAGTGAAGCGCACCAAGAGACCCAGTACTTC.

The chain has TRBV5-4 and TRBJ1-6; D uncertain. Deletions cut 4 bases from V and 7 bases from J, with 12 bases between. The CDR3 length is 14 residues. Germline-derived CDR1 and CDR2 are SGHNT and YYREEE (reference sequence). The chain's CDR3 is CASSVPGGNSPLHF. In DNA form, the CDR3 reads TGTGCCAGCAGCGTGCCAGGCGGGAATTCACCCCTCCACTTT.

This clone was picked up a small number of times. This chain uses TRBV5-1 with TRBJ2-3; 7 bases align to TRBD2. Looked up from germline, CDR1 is SGHRS and CDR2 is YFSETQ. V was clipped by 4 bases and J by 6 bases; unmatched bases: 11. This CDR3 has 15 residues. The chain's CDR3 is CASSVTTLLADTQYF. In nucleotides, the CDR3 is TGCGCCAGCAGCGTCACTACCCTACTAGCGGATACGCAGTATTTT.

The rearrangement joins TRBV6-6 to TRBJ2-3; 7 bases fit TRBD2. The V gene end was trimmed by 7 bases and the J gene end by 8 bases; junction bases not matched to a gene: 15. CDR1 is MNHNY, CDR2 SVGAGI, per germline (reference sequence). This CDR3 has 15 amino acids. CDR3 nucleotide sequence: TGTGCCAGCACCAACGAAGGGAGGGTGGGGATTACGCAGTATTTT. It codes for CASTNEGRVGITQYF.

This clone showed up just a few times. V is TRBV12-5 and J is TRBJ2-7, with 7 positions matching TRBD1. CDR1 LGHNT and CDR2 FRNRAP come from the germline V gene. The CDR3 runs to 13 residues. J gave up 7 bases and V 4 bases, and 7 bases lay outside the gene matches. In DNA form, the CDR3 reads TGTGCTAGTGGTTCACAGGGGTCGGGGGAGCAGTACTTC. This gives the protein CASGSQGSGEQYF. The whole variable domain, filled in from reference TRBV12-5 and TRBJ2-7, reads DARVTQTPRHKVTEMGQEVTMRCQPILGHNTVFWYRQTMMQGLELLAYFRNRAPLDDSGMPKDRFSAEMPDATLATLKIQPSEPRDSAVYFCASGSQGSGEQYFGPGTRLTVT.

The chain combines TRBV5-1 with TRBJ1-3; perhaps TRBD1 as D (5 bases). Germline CDR1 SGHRS, CDR2 YFSETQ. The V gene lost 4 bases and the J gene lost 0 bases, with 14 bases spanning the gap. The CDR3 is made up of 16 amino acids. The CDR3 sequence: CASSDFGTDSGNTIYF. CDR3 in DNA: TGCGCCAGCAGCGACTTCGGGACGGACTCTGGAAACACCATATATTTT.

The chain combines TRBV18 with TRBJ1-2; the match to TRBD1 covers 7 bases. This CDR3 comprises 15 residues. Germline V lookup: CDR1 KGHSH, CDR2 LQKENI. V lost 2 bases, J lost 0 bases, and 3 bases stayed unmatched. For the CDR3, the DNA is TGTGCCAGCTCACCAGGGACAGCAGCTAACTATGGCTACACCTTC. Protein product: CASSPGTAANYGYTF.

The J gene is TRBJ2-2, the V gene TRBV9; 7 bases map to TRBD1. The CDR3 is 16 residues long. V was clipped by 2 bases and J by 2 bases; unmatched bases: 6. Germline CDR1 and CDR2: SGDLS and YYNGEE. The CDR3 region has the DNA TGTGCCAGCAGCGTTTCCGGGACAGCAAACACCGGGGAGCTGTTTTTT. Protein: CASSVSGTANTGELFF.

The V and J genes are TRBV27 and TRBJ2-2; TRBD1 aligns across 10 bases. From germline, CDR1 is MNHEY and CDR2 SMNVEV (reference sequence). The CDR3 contains 20 residues. With 0 bases clipped from V and 5 bases from J, the junction kept 15 bases outside the gene matches. The CDR3 region is CASSLSGAGQGKKLTGELFF. DNA of the CDR3: TGTGCCAGCAGTTTATCAGGGGCGGGACAGGGGAAGAAACTGACCGGGGAGCTGTTTTTT.

The V and J genes are TRBV7-9 and TRBJ1-1; 7 nucleotides line up with TRBD1. The germline CDR1 and CDR2 sequences are SEHNR and FQNEAQ (reference sequence). Trimming cost V 3 bases and J 4 bases; bases outside gene matches: 5. The CDR3 is 14 amino acids. The CDR3: CASSLGRGFTEAFF. The CDR3 DNA is TGTGCCAGCAGCTTGGGCAGGGGGTTCACTGAAGCTTTCTTT.

This chain joins TRBV2 and TRBJ2-1; no reliable D call. The germline gives CDR1 SNHLY, CDR2 FYNNEI. The CDR3 spans 12 residues. V dropped 5 bases and J dropped 5 bases, with 7 bases sitting between them. The CDR3: CASSTLNNEQFF. CDR3 coding DNA: TGTGCCAGCAGTACCCTAAACAATGAGCAGTTCTTC.

The V and J genes are TRBV29-1 and TRBJ1-3; D is unclear. V gave up 4 bases and J gave up 0 bases, with 10 bases separating them. The CDR3 consists of 14 residues. Germline V CDR1 and CDR2: SQVTM, ANQGSEA. The CDR3 DNA reads TGCAGCGTTGGTTCCTCAAACTCTGGAAACACCATATATTTT. This sequence encodes CSVGSSNSGNTIYF. Filled out from reference TRBV29-1 and TRBJ1-3, the complete variable domain reads SAVISQKPSRDICQRGTSLTIQCQVDSQVTMMFWYRQQPGQSLTLIATANQGSEATYESGFVIDKFPISRPNLTFSTLTVSNMSPEDSSIYLCSVGSSNSGNTIYFGEGSWLTVV.

CDR3 protein: CASGLAGGSYEQYF. For the CDR3, the DNA is TGTGCTAGTGGTTTGGCAGGGGGCTCCTACGAGCAGTACTTC. V gene TRBV12-5 combines with J gene TRBJ2-7, with 7 bases matching TRBD1. The germline V gene encodes CDR1 LGHNT and CDR2 FRNRAP. The CDR3 runs 14 residues. V lost 1 base and J lost 0; bases outside the gene matches: 0.

V is TRBV6-1 and J is TRBJ2-1, with D perhaps TRBD1 (6 bases). The CDR3 spans 13 residues. Trimming took 8 bases from V and 4 from J, leaving 12 bases between them. Germline CDR1 is MNHNS and CDR2 is SASEGT. In DNA, the CDR3 is TGTGCCAGCCAAAAGGGGGAATACAATGAGCAGTTCTTC. Protein: CASQKGEYNEQFF.

V and J are TRBV18 and TRBJ1-5, with D possibly matching TRBD1 (5 bases). The V end lost 3 bases, the J end lost 1 base, and 10 bases lay between the germline ends. CDR3 length: 15 residues. Germline V gene lookup returns CDR1 KGHSH and CDR2 LQKENI. CDR3 amino acids: CASSPAGASNQPQHF. CDR3 nucleotide sequence: TGTGCCAGCTCACCCGCCGGGGCGAGCAATCAGCCCCAGCATTTT.

Comment on this clone: Other DNA variants within this sample encode the same CDR3. The V call is TRBV11-2, the J call TRBJ2-5; D gene uncertain. There are 13 residues in the CDR3. Per the germline V gene, CDR1 is SGHAT and CDR2 is FQNNGV. V lost 1 base, J lost 3 bases, and 6 bases lay in between. The CDR3 nucleotides are TGTGCCAGCAGCTTAGGAGAGAAAGAGACCCAGTACTTC. Translated: CASSLGEKETQYF.

The J gene is TRBJ2-7, the V gene TRBV4-1, with a possible D match to TRBD1 (5 bases). V lost 0 bases to trimming and J lost 3 bases, with 15 bases between them. The CDR3 sequence is 16 residues long. Germline CDR1 reads MGHRA; CDR2 reads YSYEKL. The CDR3 region has the DNA TGCGCCAGCAGCCAAGATCGACAGCCGGGCCTCTACGAGCAGTACTTC. This translates into CASSQDRQPGLYEQYF.

This clone was seen only once. This chain joins TRBV7-2 and TRBJ2-5; the D is unclear. The germline gives CDR1 SGHTA, CDR2 FQGNSA. Trimming took off 1 base at V and 7 bases at J, with 19 bases between the two ends. The CDR3 has 16 residues. The CDR3 region is CASSLEPFVSVGTQYF. The CDR3 DNA sequence: TGTGCCAGCAGCTTAGAACCTTTCGTATCAGTAGGGACCCAGTACTTC.

The chain uses TRBV7-2 and TRBJ2-2; D possibly corresponds to TRBD1 (6 bases). Trimming left V 5 bases short and J 6 bases short, with 19 bases between. The CDR3 length is 16 residues. Looked up from germline, CDR1 is SGHTA and CDR2 is FQGNSA. In nucleotides, the CDR3 is TGTGCCAGCAGCGCCCCATTATTAGGGGGAGCCGGGGAGCTGTTTTTT. Its protein is CASSAPLLGGAGELFF.

The chain recombines TRBV19 with TRBJ2-7, with D unresolved. Germline values: CDR1 LNHDA, CDR2 SQIVND (reference sequence). Deletions cut 3 bases from V and 0 bases from J, with 9 bases between. The CDR3 totals 14 residues. The DNA of the CDR3 is TGTGCCAGTAGTATTGGTGCTCTCTCCTACGAGCAGTACTTC. Translating gives CASSIGALSYEQYF. The variable domain in full, with the rest retrieved from reference TRBV19 and TRBJ2-7, is DGGITQSPKYLFRKEGQNVTLSCEQNLNHDAMYWYRQDPGQGLRLIYYSQIVNDFQKGDIAEGYSVSREKKESFPLTVTSAQKNPTAFYLCASSIGALSYEQYFGPGTRLTVT.